This T cell receptor beta chain was recorded in a study of OX40 agonist ivuxolimab in advanced cancers. About the study: Of the participants, 35% to 50% had some prior anti-PD-1, anti-PD-L1 or anti-CTLA-4 therapy, which was allowed. Three patients responded partially, comprising one with hepatocellular carcinoma and two with cutaneous melanoma.

A word on this clone: What it binds is unknown.

Clones were read by immunoSEQ multiplex PCR, and TCRdb kept only the in-frame ones, dropping some. Of about 31,000 clones listed, more than 90% were seen once; the top ten hold more than 20%. General study points: There was clonal expansion of CD4+ and CD8+ blood T cells by week 6 at 0.1 to 3.0 mg/kg. Those patients achieving a partial response at 0.1-3.0 mg/kg showed among the lowest clonal expansion.

Unmatched junction bases numbered 4, after V lost 0 bases and J lost 3 bases. The CDR3 loop spans 16 amino acids. Germline V gene sequence: CDR1 SGHDT, CDR2 YYEEEE. The genes are TRBV5-6 and TRBJ2-7; 12 bases line up with TRBD2. The sequencing used CD4+ or CD8+ T cells sorted from blood, collected in a trial of the OX40 agonist ivuxolimab. This clonotype was sampled from an adult with an advanced solid tumor such as melanoma, head and neck, liver or kidney cancer. The CDR3 DNA is TGTGCCAGCAGCTTGGGACTAGCGGGAGTAGGCTACGAGCAGTACTTC. Encoded protein: CASSLGLAGVGYEQYF.